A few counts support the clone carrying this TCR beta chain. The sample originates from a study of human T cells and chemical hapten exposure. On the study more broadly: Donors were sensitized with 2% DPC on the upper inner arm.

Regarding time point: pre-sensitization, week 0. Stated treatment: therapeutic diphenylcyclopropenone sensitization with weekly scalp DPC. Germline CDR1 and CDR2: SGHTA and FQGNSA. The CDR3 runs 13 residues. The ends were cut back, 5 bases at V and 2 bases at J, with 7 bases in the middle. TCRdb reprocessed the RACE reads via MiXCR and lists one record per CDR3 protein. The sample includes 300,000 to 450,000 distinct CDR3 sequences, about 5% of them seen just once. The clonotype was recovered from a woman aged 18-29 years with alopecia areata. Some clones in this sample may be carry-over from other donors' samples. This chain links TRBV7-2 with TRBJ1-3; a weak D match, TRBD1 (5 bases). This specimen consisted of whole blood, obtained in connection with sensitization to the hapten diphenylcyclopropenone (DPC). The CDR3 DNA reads TGTGCCAGCAGCACGGGACCTGGAAACACCATATATTTT. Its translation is CASSTGPGNTIYF.